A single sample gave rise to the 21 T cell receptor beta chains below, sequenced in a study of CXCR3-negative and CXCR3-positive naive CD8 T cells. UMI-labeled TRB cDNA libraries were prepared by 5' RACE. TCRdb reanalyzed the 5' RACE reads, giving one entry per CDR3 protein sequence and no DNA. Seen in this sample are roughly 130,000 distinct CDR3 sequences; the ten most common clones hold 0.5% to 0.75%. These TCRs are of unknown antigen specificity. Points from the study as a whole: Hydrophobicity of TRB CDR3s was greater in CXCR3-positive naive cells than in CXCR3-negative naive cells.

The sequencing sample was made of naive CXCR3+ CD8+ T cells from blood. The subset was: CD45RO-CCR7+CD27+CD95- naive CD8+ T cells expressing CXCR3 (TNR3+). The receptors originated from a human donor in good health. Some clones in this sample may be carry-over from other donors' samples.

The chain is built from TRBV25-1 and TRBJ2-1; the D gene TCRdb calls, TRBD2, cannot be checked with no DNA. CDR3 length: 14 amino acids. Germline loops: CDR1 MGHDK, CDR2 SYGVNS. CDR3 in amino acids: CASRGGGSNNEQFF.

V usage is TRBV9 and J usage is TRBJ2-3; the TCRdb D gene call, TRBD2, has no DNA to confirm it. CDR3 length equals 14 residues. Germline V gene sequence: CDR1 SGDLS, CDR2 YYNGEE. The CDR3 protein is CASSEWTMADTQYF.

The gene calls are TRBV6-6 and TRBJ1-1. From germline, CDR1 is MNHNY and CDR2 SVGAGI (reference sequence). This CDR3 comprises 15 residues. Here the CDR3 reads CASSYPEGSNTEAFF.

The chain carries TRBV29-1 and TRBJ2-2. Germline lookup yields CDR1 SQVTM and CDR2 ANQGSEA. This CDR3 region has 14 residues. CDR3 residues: CSVEGETGDGELFF.

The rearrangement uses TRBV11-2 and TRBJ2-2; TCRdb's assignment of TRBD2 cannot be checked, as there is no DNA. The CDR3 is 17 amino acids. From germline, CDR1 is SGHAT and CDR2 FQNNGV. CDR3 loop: CASSYFWRGGVNGELFF.

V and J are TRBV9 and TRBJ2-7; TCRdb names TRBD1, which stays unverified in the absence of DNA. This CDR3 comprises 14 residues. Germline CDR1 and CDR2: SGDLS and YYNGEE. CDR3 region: CASSVGGGIGEQYF.

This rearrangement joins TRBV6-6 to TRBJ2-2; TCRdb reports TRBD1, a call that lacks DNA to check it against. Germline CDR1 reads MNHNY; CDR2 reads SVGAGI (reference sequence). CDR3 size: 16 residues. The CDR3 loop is CASSPGEGAPTGELFF.

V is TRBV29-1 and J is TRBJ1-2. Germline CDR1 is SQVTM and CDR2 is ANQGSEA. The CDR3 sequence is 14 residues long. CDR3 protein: CSVEYEVGEDGYTF.

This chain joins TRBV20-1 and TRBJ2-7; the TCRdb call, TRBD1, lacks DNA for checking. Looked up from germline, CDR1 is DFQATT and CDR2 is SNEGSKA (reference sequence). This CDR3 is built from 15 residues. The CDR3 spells CSASPGTGDSYEQYF.

The chain's CDR3 is CASSGVLYNEQFF. The V and J genes are TRBV10-2 and TRBJ2-1. CDR1 and CDR2 (germline): WSHSY, SAAADI. There are 13 residues in the CDR3.

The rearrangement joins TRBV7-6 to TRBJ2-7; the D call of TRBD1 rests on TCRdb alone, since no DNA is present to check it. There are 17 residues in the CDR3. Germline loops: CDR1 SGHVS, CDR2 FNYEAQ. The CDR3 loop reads CASSSKTGGASSYEQYF.

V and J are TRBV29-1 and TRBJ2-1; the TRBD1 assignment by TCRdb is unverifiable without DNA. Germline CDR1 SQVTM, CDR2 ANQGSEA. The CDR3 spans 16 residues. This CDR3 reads CSVEDRKGGLGYEQFF.

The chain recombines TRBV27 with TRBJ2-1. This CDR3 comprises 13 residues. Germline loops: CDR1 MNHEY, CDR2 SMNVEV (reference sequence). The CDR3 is CASSYSPHNEQFF.

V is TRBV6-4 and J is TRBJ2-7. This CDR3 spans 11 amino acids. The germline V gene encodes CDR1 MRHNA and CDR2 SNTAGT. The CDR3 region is CASSPAYEQYF.

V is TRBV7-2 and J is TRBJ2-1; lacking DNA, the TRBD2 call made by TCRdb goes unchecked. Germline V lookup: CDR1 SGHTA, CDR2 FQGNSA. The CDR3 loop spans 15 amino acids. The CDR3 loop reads CASSSTSGGVNEQFF.

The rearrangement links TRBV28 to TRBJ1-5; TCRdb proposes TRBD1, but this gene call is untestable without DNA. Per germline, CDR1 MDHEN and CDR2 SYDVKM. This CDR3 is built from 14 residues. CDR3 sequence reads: CASSPRTGGQPQHF.

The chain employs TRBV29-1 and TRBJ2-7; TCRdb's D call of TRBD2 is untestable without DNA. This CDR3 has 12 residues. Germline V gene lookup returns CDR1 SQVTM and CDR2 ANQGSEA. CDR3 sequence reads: CSVLRGFNEQYF.

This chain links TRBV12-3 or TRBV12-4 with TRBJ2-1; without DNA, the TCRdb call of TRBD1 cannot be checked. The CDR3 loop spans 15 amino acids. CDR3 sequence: CASSSGQGLYNEQFF.

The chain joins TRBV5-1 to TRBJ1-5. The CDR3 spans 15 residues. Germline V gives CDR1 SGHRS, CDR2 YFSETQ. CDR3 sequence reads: CASSLEGAYNQPQHF.

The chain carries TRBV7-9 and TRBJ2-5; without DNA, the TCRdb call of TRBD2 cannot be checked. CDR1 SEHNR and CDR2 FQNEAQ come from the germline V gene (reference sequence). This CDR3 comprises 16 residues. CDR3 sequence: CASSVTSPEYQETQYF.

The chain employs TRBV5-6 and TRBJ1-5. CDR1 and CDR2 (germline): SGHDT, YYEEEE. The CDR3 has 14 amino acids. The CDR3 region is CASSLRYSNQPQHF.